One and the same sample provided the 17 T cell receptor beta chains below, sequenced in a study of cytomegalovirus exposure and HLA in healthy donors. With 60 Vbeta and 13 Jbeta primers, the PCR was carried out. Sequencing used immunoSEQ multiplex PCR; TCRdb keeps in-frame clones, though not all of them. This table holds some 130,000 clones, 77% found once. Sequenced input: PBMCs. The receptors shown here come from a woman aged 55-70 years in good health and CMV-seronegative.

The CDR3 DNA follows: TGTGCCAGTAGGGGTGGCGGGGGACTCTATGAGCAGTTCTTC. Protein product: CASRGGGGLYEQFF. This chain connects TRBV19 to TRBJ2-1; TRBD2 aligns across 7 bases. Germline loops: CDR1 LNHDA, CDR2 SQIVND (reference sequence). The CDR3 extends over 14 amino acids. J gave up 8 bases and V 6 bases, and 10 bases lay outside the gene matches.

DNA for the CDR3: TGCGCCAGCAGCAGTACAGGGGTTAATAATTCACCCCTCCACTTT. Translation gives CASSSTGVNNSPLHF. The V gene is TRBV5-1, the J gene TRBJ1-6, with 7 bases that match TRBD1. CDR1 is SGHRS and CDR2 is YFSETQ in the germline V gene. This CDR3 contains 15 residues. Trimming cost V 4 bases and J 5 bases; bases outside gene matches: 6.

The CDR3 reads CASSLLQGLDTQYF. In DNA, the CDR3 is TGTGCCAGCAGCTTACTCCAGGGGTTAGATACGCAGTATTTT. The chain joins TRBV11-2 to TRBJ2-3; TRBD1 is a possible D gene (6 bases). Per germline, CDR1 SGHAT and CDR2 FQNNGV. The CDR3 has 14 residues. V lost 2 bases and J lost 5, with 11 bases in between.

The J gene is TRBJ2-7, the V gene TRBV30, with 8 nucleotides matching TRBD1. Trimming at V came to 5 bases and at J to 6 bases, leaving 15 bases not matched to a gene. CDR3 size: 15 residues. From germline, CDR1 is GTSNPN and CDR2 SVGIG (reference sequence). The CDR3 sequence: CAWGGQTGVLGEQYF. CDR3 DNA: TGTGCCTGGGGGGGGCAGACAGGGGTACTCGGCGAGCAGTACTTC.

The chain's CDR3 is CASSGGQGARGSSYEQYF. CDR3 sequence (DNA): TGTGCCAGCAGTGGGGGACAGGGGGCGAGGGGGAGCTCCTACGAGCAGTACTTC. The chain has TRBV27 and TRBJ2-7; TRBD1 aligns across 12 bases. Looked up from germline, CDR1 is MNHEY and CDR2 is SMNVEV (reference sequence). The J segment lost 0 bases and the V segment lost 5 bases, leaving 11 bases of the junction unmatched. The CDR3 extends over 18 amino acids.

The rearrangement joins TRBV7-9 to TRBJ1-5; TRBD1 might be the D (6 bases). CDR3 length equals 16 residues. The V gene's germline CDR1 is SEHNR and CDR2 FQNEAQ (reference sequence). V lost 5 bases to trimming and J lost 1 base, with 15 bases between them. CDR3 coding DNA: TGTGCCAGCAGCCCCATCCAGGGGACGAGCAATCAGCCCCAGCATTTT. Amino acids: CASSPIQGTSNQPQHF.

V usage is TRBV7-3 and J usage is TRBJ2-7; D gene unclear. The V gene's germline CDR1 is SGHTA and CDR2 FQGTGA. V was pared by 2 bases and J by 0 bases, with 5 bases between. CDR3 length: 13 residues. CDR3 loop: CASSLEDSYEQYF. The CDR3 nucleotides are TGTGCCAGCAGCTTAGAGGACTCCTACGAGCAGTACTTC.

On this clone itself: This same CDR3 is encoded by further DNA sequences in the sample. This sequence joins TRBV29-1 and TRBJ2-7, with 9 bases matching TRBD1. The J segment lost 2 bases and the V segment lost 3 bases, leaving 5 bases of the junction unmatched. This CDR3 region has 14 residues. CDR1 and CDR2 from the germline V gene are SQVTM and ANQGSEA. CDR3 protein: CSVDLGTGTYEQYF. The DNA for the CDR3 is TGCAGCGTTGACCTCGGGACAGGGACCTACGAGCAGTACTTC.

This clone has only a few counts. CDR3 nucleotides: TGCGCCAGCAGCCAAGGAGGAGGGGGCAGGGGGCGCGAGCAGTACTTC. It is translated as CASSQGGGGRGREQYF. V gene TRBV4-1 combines with J gene TRBJ2-7; TRBD1 agrees at 8 bases. J was trimmed by 6 bases and V by 1 base; bases with no gene match: 11. This CDR3 spans 16 amino acids. The V gene's germline CDR1 is MGHRA and CDR2 YSYEKL.

The J gene is TRBJ1-2, the V gene TRBV29-1; a possible D gene is TRBD1 (5 bases). The length of the CDR3 is 15 residues. Trimming took 4 bases from V and 4 from J, leaving 19 bases between them. The germline V gene encodes CDR1 SQVTM and CDR2 ANQGSEA. The CDR3: CSVGGQGSYSYGYTF. CDR3 bases: TGCAGCGTTGGCGGCCAGGGAAGTTATTCCTATGGCTACACCTTC.

This chain links TRBV6-4 with TRBJ2-1; 9 nucleotides line up with TRBD2. V lost 5 bases to trimming and J lost 5 bases; unmatched junction nucleotides: 4. Germline CDR1 MRHNA, CDR2 SNTAGT. The CDR3 loop spans 14 amino acids. CDR3 nucleotide sequence: TGTGCCAGCAGTATTAGCGGGGGCCACAATGAGCAGTTCTTC. This encodes CASSISGGHNEQFF.

This clone was observed a handful of times. The V call is TRBV6-5, the J call TRBJ2-4; possibly TRBD1 for D (5 bases). This CDR3 has 15 amino acids. CDR1 and CDR2 from the germline V gene are MNHEY and SVGAGI. Trimming pared 4 bases from V and 0 bases from J, leaving 10 bases between. CDR3 DNA: TGTGCCAGCAGTTCCGTGGGGCTAGCCAAAAACATTCAGTACTTC. It translates to CASSSVGLAKNIQYF.

V gene TRBV5-1 combines with J gene TRBJ2-7; 11 bases are shared with TRBD1. V was pared by 4 bases and J by 2 bases, with 2 bases of the junction left unmatched. Per the germline V gene, CDR1 is SGHRS and CDR2 is YFSETQ. The CDR3 contains 14 residues. CDR3 loop: CASSTGQGAYEQYF. CDR3 DNA: TGCGCCAGCAGCACGGGACAGGGGGCCTACGAGCAGTACTTC. Full variable domain (outside the CDR3, taken from reference TRBV5-1 and TRBJ2-7): KAGVTQTPRYLIKTRGQQVTLSCSPISGHRSVSWYQQTPGQGLQFLFEYFSETQRNKGNFPGRFSGRQFSNSRSEMNVSTLELGDSALYLCASSTGQGAYEQYFGPGTRLTVT.

The chain combines TRBV11-1 with TRBJ2-1; 11 bases are shared with TRBD2. Germline lookup yields CDR1 SGHAT and CDR2 FQDESV (reference sequence). The CDR3 runs 15 residues. V gave up 4 bases and J gave up 7 bases; unmatched junction bases: 6. For the CDR3, the DNA is TGTGCCAGCAGCTCGCTAGCGGGAGGTAGGAATGAGCAGTTCTTC. Amino acid sequence: CASSSLAGGRNEQFF.

The J gene is TRBJ1-5, the V gene TRBV6-5; 7 bases align to TRBD1. The V segment lost 5 bases and the J segment 4 bases; nucleotides outside the gene matches: 8. CDR1 is MNHEY and CDR2 is SVGAGI in the germline V gene. The CDR3 runs to 15 residues. In DNA, the CDR3 is TGTGCCAGCAGTCCGGACAGGATGGGTAATCAGCCCCAGCATTTT. Encoded protein: CASSPDRMGNQPQHF.

This clone turned up a few times. The genes are TRBV2 and TRBJ2-2; 8 bases are shared with TRBD1. J was trimmed by 8 bases and V by 6 bases; bases with no gene match: 8. This CDR3 is 14 amino acids long. The germline V gene encodes CDR1 SNHLY and CDR2 FYNNEI. In DNA, the CDR3 is TGTGCCAGCAGCTGGGACAGGTCACCGGGGGAGCTGTTTTTT. It translates to CASSWDRSPGELFF.

This clone appeared a single time. The chain combines TRBV5-1 with TRBJ1-2; 12 bases align to TRBD1. V shed 7 bases, J shed 11 bases, and the junction held 12 bases outside the gene matches. Germline V gene data show CDR1 as SGHRS and CDR2 as YFSETQ. This CDR3 contains 14 residues. CDR3: CASGTRDRGLFYTF. CDR3 coding DNA: TGCGCCAGCGGGACCCGGGACAGGGGGCTCTTTTACACCTTC.